The 20 T cell receptor beta chains given below trace back to one sample, sequenced in a study of T cell responses to AZD1222 COVID-19 vaccine. Clones were read by immunoSEQ multiplex PCR, and TCRdb kept only the in-frame ones, dropping some. Among 150,000 to 180,000 clones listed, about 86% were seen once. This specimen was peripheral blood, taken on day 0 of MenACWY control vaccination. The receptor set was obtained from an adult in good health.

This clone came up a few times. The J gene is TRBJ1-5, the V gene TRBV10-3; 9 bases fit TRBD1. There are 14 residues in the CDR3. Trimming removed 4 bases from V and 5 bases from J; junction bases left unmatched: 3. CDR1 ENHRY and CDR2 SYGVKD come from the germline V gene. Written as DNA, the CDR3 is TGTGCCATCAGTGCGGACAGGGGCTATCAGCCCCAGCATTTT. Its translation is CAISADRGYQPQHF.

The chain carries TRBV2 and TRBJ2-7; D is ambiguous. The CDR3 has 13 amino acids. CDR1 and CDR2 from the germline V gene are SNHLY and FYNNEI. The V end lost 2 bases, the J end lost 2 bases, and 7 bases lay between the germline ends. CDR3: CASSERQTYEQYV. CDR3 nucleotides: TGTGCCAGCAGTGAACGGCAGACCTACGAGCAGTACGTC.

The chain links TRBV5-1 to TRBJ1-1; no firm D call. The CDR3 has 15 amino acids. Germline-derived CDR1 and CDR2 are SGHRS and YFSETQ. The ends were cut back, 0 bases at V and 7 bases at J, with 16 bases in the middle. CDR3 amino acids: CASSLVVNPSNEAFF. The CDR3 nucleotides are TGCGCCAGCAGCTTGGTTGTCAACCCGTCGAATGAAGCTTTCTTT.

CDR3 coding DNA: TGTGCCAGCACCACCCCGAGGGGGCCCCTCCACTTT. It specifies CASTTPRGPLHF. The chain employs TRBV28 and TRBJ1-6, with D possibly being TRBD1 (6 bases). Between the trimmed V and J ends, which lost 7 bases and 13 bases, there was a span of 14 bases. This CDR3 comprises 12 residues. Germline-derived CDR1 and CDR2 are MDHEN and SYDVKM.

The chain has TRBV18 and TRBJ2-7, with D perhaps assigned TRBD1 or TRBD2 (5 bases each). V was clipped by 6 bases and J by 6 bases, with 18 bases between them. The V gene's germline CDR1 is KGHSH and CDR2 LQKENI. This CDR3 spans 14 amino acids. This CDR3 is CASSPSGTALEQYV. For the CDR3, the DNA is TGTGCCAGCTCCCCCTCCGGGACCGCCCTCGAGCAGTACGTC.

The chain uses TRBV10-1 and TRBJ2-3; D call uncertain. Germline-derived CDR1 and CDR2 are WNHNN and SYGVQD (reference sequence). The CDR3 is 14 amino acids. V lost 2 bases and J 1 base, leaving 7 bases between the germline ends. DNA for the CDR3: TGCGCCAGCAGTGAGGGACCACGCACAGATACGCAGTATTTT. It codes for CASSEGPRTDTQYF.

The chain joins TRBV5-4 to TRBJ1-2; TRBD1 is a possible D gene (5 bases). The CDR3 contains 16 residues. Looked up from germline, CDR1 is SGHNT and CDR2 is YYREEE (reference sequence). V was cut by 2 bases and J by 4 bases, with 18 bases left in between. Here the CDR3 DNA reads TGTGCCAGCAGCTTATTGGGTACCGACAGCCGCTATGGCTACACCTTC. Translating gives CASSLLGTDSRYGYTF.

This clone has a handful of counts. This chain connects TRBV5-6 to TRBJ1-4; weak D call: TRBD1 (5 bases). Trimming cost V 0 bases and J 7 bases, with 13 bases left between them. The length of the CDR3 is 15 residues. CDR1 and CDR2 (germline): SGHDT, YYEEEE. This CDR3 is CASSLAAAGSEKLFF. In DNA form, the CDR3 reads TGTGCCAGCAGCTTGGCCGCGGCAGGGAGTGAAAAACTGTTTTTT.

This chain connects TRBV2 to TRBJ2-7; possible D gene TRBD1, 6 bases. Trimming removed 5 bases from V and 6 bases from J, with 14 bases in between. Germline assignment: CDR1 SNHLY and CDR2 FYNNEI. This CDR3 is built from 13 residues. The CDR3 DNA follows: TGTGCCAGCAGTTCTCGGACAGAGGGCGAGCAGTACGTC. This codes for CASSSRTEGEQYV.

V gene TRBV11-3 combines with J gene TRBJ2-1; possibly TRBD2 for D (6 bases). Trimming shortened V by 3 bases and J by 8 bases, and 11 bases separated the two germline ends. CDR1 is SGHNT, CDR2 YENEEA, per germline. This CDR3 has 13 residues. CDR3 nucleotide sequence: TGTGCCAGCAGCTTCCGGACTATATATGAGCAGTTCTTC. Encoded protein: CASSFRTIYEQFF.

The sample holds a few counts of this clone. The chain carries TRBV6-1 and TRBJ1-1; 7 bases agree with TRBD1. The CDR3 runs 14 residues. Per the germline V gene, CDR1 is MNHNS and CDR2 is SASEGT. The ends lost 2 bases at V and 7 bases at J; junction bases unmatched: 7. The CDR3 loop reads CASSEQGGWGEAFF. The CDR3 DNA sequence: TGTGCCAGCAGTGAACAAGGGGGCTGGGGTGAAGCTTTCTTT.

The chain is built from TRBV11-1 and TRBJ2-5; a weak D match, TRBD1 (6 bases). This CDR3 spans 16 amino acids. Germline lookup yields CDR1 SGHAT and CDR2 FQDESV (reference sequence). The V end was cut by 4 bases, the J end by 2 bases, with 17 bases between. CDR3 protein: CASSSPPGHRQETQYF. In DNA, the CDR3 is TGTGCCAGCAGCTCCCCCCCGGGACACAGACAAGAGACCCAGTACTTC.

The chain joins TRBV7-9 to TRBJ1-1, with 7 positions matching TRBD1. CDR1 and CDR2 from the germline V gene are SEHNR and FQNEAQ (reference sequence). V lost 0 bases and J lost 1; bases outside the gene matches: 5. The CDR3 has 16 amino acids. The CDR3 loop reads CASSLAPGQENTEAFF. CDR3 DNA: TGTGCCAGCAGCTTAGCGCCAGGACAGGAGAACACTGAAGCTTTCTTT. The variable domain in full, with the rest retrieved from reference TRBV7-9 and TRBJ1-1, is DTGVSQNPRHKITKRGQNVTFRCDPISEHNRLYWYRQTLGQGPEFLTYFQNEAQLEKSRLLSDRFSAERPKGSFSTLEIQRTEQGDSAMYLCASSLAPGQENTEAFFGQGTRLTVV.

This chain joins TRBV5-1 and TRBJ2-4; D possibly corresponds to TRBD2 (6 bases). V lost 3 bases, J lost 7 bases, and 17 bases lay in between. This CDR3 comprises 15 residues. Germline CDR1 is SGHRS and CDR2 is YFSETQ. The CDR3 bases are TGCGCCAGCAGCTCTTCGGCGGGTGCGGGGAACATTCAGTACTTC. This encodes CASSSSAGAGNIQYF.

In its sample, this clone was seen a few times. CDR3 DNA: TGTGCCAGCATGGGTGGGACAGCGAAAGAGACCCAGTACTTC. Protein sequence: CASMGGTAKETQYF. The chain employs TRBV6-5 and TRBJ2-5, with 7 nucleotides matching TRBD1. Germline trimming cut 7 bases from V and 3 bases from J; bases unmatched to any gene: 8. This CDR3 contains 14 residues. Germline V gene sequence: CDR1 MNHEY, CDR2 SVGAGI.

V gene TRBV19 combines with J gene TRBJ1-2, with 8 nucleotides matching TRBD1. Trimming took 6 bases from V and 2 from J; bases not matched to a gene: 5. CDR3 length: 14 amino acids. CDR1 is LNHDA and CDR2 is SQIVND in the germline V gene (reference sequence). The CDR3 region has the DNA TGTGCCAGTAGCGGACAGGGAGAGAACTATGGCTACACCTTC. It is translated as CASSGQGENYGYTF.

The V and J genes are TRBV6-6 and TRBJ2-1; no reliable D call. CDR1 is MNHNY, CDR2 SVGAGI, per germline (reference sequence). V was cut by 5 bases and J by 9 bases, with 14 bases left in between. CDR3 length equals 13 residues. CDR3 amino acids: CASSPIGLGEQFF. The CDR3 coding sequence is TGTGCCAGCAGTCCCATCGGCCTCGGTGAGCAGTTCTTC.

The chain couples TRBV14 to TRBJ2-5, with TRBD2 matching 7 bases. The germline V gene has CDR1 SGHDN and CDR2 FVKESK. This CDR3 contains 22 residues. CDR3 sequence: CPTTKTPRRGRALHYSQETQYF. The CDR3 DNA reads TGTCCCACCACAAAAACCCCCCGACGGGGGAGGGCCCTACATTACTCCCAAGAGACCCAGTACTTC.

This chain connects TRBV6-1 to TRBJ1-5, with TRBD1 matching 12 bases. Germline V gene sequence: CDR1 MNHNS, CDR2 SASEGT. Losses at the gene ends were 4 bases for V and 3 bases for J; bases not matched to a gene: 4. The CDR3 loop spans 16 amino acids. The CDR3 DNA is TGTGCCAGCAGTGCTAGGGACAGGGGGCACAATCAGCCCCAGCATTTT. Its translation: CASSARDRGHNQPQHF.

J is TRBJ2-3 and V is TRBV3-1 (or the pseudogene TRBV3-2); D perhaps matches TRBD2 (6 bases). V was shortened by 1 base and J by 13 bases, with 9 bases between the two germline ends. Per the germline V gene, CDR1 is LGHDT and CDR2 is YNNKEL (reference sequence). The length of the CDR3 is 11 residues. Here the CDR3 reads CASSQAGRKYF. DNA for the CDR3: TGTGCCAGCAGCCAAGCTGGGAGGAAGTATTTT.